This paragraph reports one T cell receptor (beta chain). What it recognizes is unknown. This sample was taken from a study of graft-versus-host responses after intestinal transplantation. Background on the study: All of the recipients had induction that used anti-thymocyte globulin, then tacrolimus and steroids for about 3 years.

This CDR3 has 16 amino acids. The trim removed 7 bases at V and 3 bases at J, leaving 10 bases unmatched. Per germline, CDR1 MNHNY and CDR2 SVGAGI (reference sequence). Whole-study findings and limits: Analysis identified GvH clones in recipient marrow, with some appearing first in ileum or blood.

Sequencing used immunoSEQ multiplex PCR; TCRdb keeps in-frame clones, though not all of them. Of fewer than 120,000 clones detected, around 93% appear once; the ten largest clones hold around 0.49%. The chain carries TRBV6-6 and TRBJ1-3; 9 nucleotides line up with TRBD1. The clonotype originates from a human donor who received an intestinal transplant. Sequences were derived from unstimulated CD8+ T cells sorted from spleen or lymph node cells, sampled before intestinal transplant. The CDR3 region is CASKNGQGMIGNTIYF. In DNA form, the CDR3 reads TGTGCCAGCAAAAATGGACAGGGGATGATTGGAAACACCATATATTTT.